The present T cell receptor (beta chain) was sequenced within a study of T cell clusters in autoimmune cytopenias. TRB was amplified from around 250 ng of peripheral blood genomic DNA per sample. One tube held mixed TRB-A and TRB-B primer pools for touch-down PCR. TCRdb reprocessed the multiplex PCR reads, with one entry per CDR3 protein and no DNA. The sample table sets out about 12,000 distinct CDR3 sequences. The CDR3 is 12 amino acids. Germline V CDR1 and CDR2: GTSNPN, SVGIG (reference sequence). These data were also filed under a second study, of T cell repertoires in aging, cancer and after chemotherapy.

The sequenced sample consisted of peripheral blood. The V and J genes are TRBV30 and TRBJ2-5. The receptor's source is a human donor in good health. The CDR3 sequence is CAWVTLQETQYF.